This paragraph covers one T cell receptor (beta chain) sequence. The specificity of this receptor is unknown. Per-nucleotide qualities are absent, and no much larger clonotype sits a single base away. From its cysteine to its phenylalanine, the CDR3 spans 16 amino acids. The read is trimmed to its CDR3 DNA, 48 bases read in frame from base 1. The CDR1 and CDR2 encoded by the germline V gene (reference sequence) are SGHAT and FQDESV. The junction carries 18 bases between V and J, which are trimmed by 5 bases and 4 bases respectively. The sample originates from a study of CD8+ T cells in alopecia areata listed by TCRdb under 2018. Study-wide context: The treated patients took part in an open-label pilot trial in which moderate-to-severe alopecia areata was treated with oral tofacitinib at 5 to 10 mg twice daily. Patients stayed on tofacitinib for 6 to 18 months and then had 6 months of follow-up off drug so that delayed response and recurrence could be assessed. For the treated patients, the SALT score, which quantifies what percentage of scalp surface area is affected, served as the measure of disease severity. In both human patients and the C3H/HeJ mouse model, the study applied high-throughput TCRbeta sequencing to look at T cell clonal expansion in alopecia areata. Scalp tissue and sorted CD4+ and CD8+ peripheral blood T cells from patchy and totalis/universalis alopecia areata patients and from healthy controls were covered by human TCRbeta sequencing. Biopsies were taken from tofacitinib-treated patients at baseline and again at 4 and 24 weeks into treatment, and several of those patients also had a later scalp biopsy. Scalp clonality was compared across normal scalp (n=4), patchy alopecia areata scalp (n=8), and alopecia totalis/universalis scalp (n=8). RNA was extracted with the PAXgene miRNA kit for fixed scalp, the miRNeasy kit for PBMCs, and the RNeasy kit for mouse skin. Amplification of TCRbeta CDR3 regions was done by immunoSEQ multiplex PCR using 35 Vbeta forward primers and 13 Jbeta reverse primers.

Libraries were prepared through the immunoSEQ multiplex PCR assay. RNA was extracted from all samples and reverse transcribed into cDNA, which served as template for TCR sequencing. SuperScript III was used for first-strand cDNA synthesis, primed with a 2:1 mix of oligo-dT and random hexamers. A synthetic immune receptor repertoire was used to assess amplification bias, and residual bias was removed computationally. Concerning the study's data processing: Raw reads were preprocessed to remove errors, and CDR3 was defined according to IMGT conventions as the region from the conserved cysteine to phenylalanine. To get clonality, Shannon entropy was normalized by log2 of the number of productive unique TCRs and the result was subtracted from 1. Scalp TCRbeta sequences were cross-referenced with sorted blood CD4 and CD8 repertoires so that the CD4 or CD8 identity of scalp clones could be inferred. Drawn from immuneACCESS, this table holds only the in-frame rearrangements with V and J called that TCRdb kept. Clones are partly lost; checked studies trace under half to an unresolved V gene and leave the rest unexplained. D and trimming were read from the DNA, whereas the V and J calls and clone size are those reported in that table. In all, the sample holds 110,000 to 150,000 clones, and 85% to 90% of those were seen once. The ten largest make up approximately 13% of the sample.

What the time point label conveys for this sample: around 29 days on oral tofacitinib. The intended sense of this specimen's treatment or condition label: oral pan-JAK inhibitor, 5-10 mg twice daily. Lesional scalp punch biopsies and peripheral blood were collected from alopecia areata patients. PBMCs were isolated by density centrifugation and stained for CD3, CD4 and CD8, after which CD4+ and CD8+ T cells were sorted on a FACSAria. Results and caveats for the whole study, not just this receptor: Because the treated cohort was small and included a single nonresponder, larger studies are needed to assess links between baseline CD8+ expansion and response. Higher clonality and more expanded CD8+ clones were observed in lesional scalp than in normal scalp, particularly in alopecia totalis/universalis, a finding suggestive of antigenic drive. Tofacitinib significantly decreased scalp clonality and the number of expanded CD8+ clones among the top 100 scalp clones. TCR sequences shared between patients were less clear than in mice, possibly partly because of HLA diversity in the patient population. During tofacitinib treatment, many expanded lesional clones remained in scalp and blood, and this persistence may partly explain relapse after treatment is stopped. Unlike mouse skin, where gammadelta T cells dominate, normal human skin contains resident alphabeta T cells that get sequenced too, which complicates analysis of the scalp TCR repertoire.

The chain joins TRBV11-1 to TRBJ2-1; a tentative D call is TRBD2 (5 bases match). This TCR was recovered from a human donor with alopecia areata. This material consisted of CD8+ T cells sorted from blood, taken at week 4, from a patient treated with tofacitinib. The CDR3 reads CASSPRGEDKYNEQFF. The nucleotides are TGTGCCAGCAGCCCCCGGGGAGAAGACAAGTACAATGAGCAGTTCTTC.